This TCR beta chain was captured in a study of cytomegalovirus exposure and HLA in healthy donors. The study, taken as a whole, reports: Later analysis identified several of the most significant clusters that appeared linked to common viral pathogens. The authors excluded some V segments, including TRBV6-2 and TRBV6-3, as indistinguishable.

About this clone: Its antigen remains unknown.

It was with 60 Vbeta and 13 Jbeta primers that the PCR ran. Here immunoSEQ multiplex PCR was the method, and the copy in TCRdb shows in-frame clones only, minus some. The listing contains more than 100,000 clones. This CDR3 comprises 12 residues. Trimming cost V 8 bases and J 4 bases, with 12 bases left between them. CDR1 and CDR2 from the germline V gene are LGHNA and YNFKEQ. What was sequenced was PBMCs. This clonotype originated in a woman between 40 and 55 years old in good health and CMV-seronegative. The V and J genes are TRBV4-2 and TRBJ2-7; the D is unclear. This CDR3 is CASSGYPYEQYF. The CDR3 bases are TGTGCCAGCTCCGGGTATCCTTACGAGCAGTACTTC.